This TCR beta chain was identified in a study of beta chain features in type 1 diabetes. Overall study findings and caveats: Short templates might get an advantage during PCR, and this would be equal in patients and controls.

This clone was detected only a few times. Antigen unknown. The whole isolated RNA underwent reverse transcription, so sequencing captured expressed TCRB transcripts. It was found that naive, central memory and regulatory T cell samples averaged approximately 3.5 million reads. Profiled with immunoSEQ multiplex PCR; TCRdb holds only in-frame clones, not every one. The sample contains about 270,000 clones, roughly 14% of which appear only once. The CDR3 extends over 14 amino acids. V lost 6 bases, J lost 10 bases, and 16 bases lay in between. Germline CDR1 and CDR2: SGHAT and FQNNGV. Sample: naive CD4+ T cells from blood. The chain links TRBV11-2 to TRBJ1-6; D not resolved. This TCR was sampled from a woman aged 40 to 55 in good health. CDR3 amino acids: CASSTTYRVSPLHF. DNA for the CDR3: TGTGCCAGCAGTACCACGTACCGGGTATCACCCCTCCACTTT. The variable domain in full, completed from reference TRBV11-2 and TRBJ1-6, reads EAGVAQSPRYKIIEKRQSVAFWCNPISGHATLYWYQQILGQGPKLLIQFQNNGVVDDSQLPKDRFSAERLKGVDSTLKIQPAKLEDSAVYLCASSTTYRVSPLHFGNGTRLTVT.